This TCR beta chain was sequenced for a study of blood T cell repertoires in COVID-19. Generated by immunoSEQ multiplex PCR, the TCRdb table keeps only in-frame clones and is missing some. The table lists about 73,000 clones, roughly 88% of them singletons, with 2.5% to 3% in the top ten. CDR3 length equals 14 residues. The germline V gene encodes CDR1 SNHLY and CDR2 FYNNEI. Trimming left V 8 bases short and J 0 bases short, with 13 bases between. Material for sequencing was peripheral blood. The origin of this receptor is an elderly man with active or convalescent COVID-19. The rearrangement joins TRBV2 to TRBJ2-5, with a tentative D call TRBD2 (5 bases). CDR3 coding DNA: TGTGCCAGCTGGGCAGGACTGTACCAAGAGACCCAGTACTTC. Translating gives CASWAGLYQETQYF.